The 30 T cell receptor beta chains in this list originate from one sample, sequenced in a study of blood T cell repertoires in COVID-19 (dated by TCRdb to about 2020). Library preparation used the immunoSEQ multiplex PCR assay. TCRdb mirrors the immuneACCESS table, restricted to in-frame sequences. Some clones are absent from its copies; in checked studies, under half trace to an unresolved V gene, and the reason for the others is unknown. The sample table lists roughly 200,000 clones, 70% to 90% of them with a count of one. The top ten constitute nearly 9.5% of the sample. The sequencing sample was made of PBMCs or T cells enriched from blood (not recorded which). The source of these receptors is a man in his forties who had recovered from COVID-19.

This rearrangement joins TRBV5-5 to TRBJ2-7; D gene unclear. This CDR3 has 15 amino acids. V lost 0 bases and J 0 bases, leaving 10 bases between the germline ends. Germline V gene data show CDR1 as SGHKS and CDR2 as YYEKEE (reference sequence). The DNA for the CDR3 is TGTGCCAGCAGCTTGGCACAGTCCTACTCCTACGAGCAGTACTTC. Its protein product is CASSLAQSYSYEQYF.

This chain joins TRBV5-4 and TRBJ2-5, with 12 nucleotides matching TRBD2. V lost 4 bases to trimming and J lost 8 bases; unmatched junction nucleotides: 6. The CDR3 loop spans 14 amino acids. In germline, CDR1 is SGHNT, CDR2 YYREEE (reference sequence). CDR3 protein: CASSPGLAGNTQYF. CDR3 nucleotides: TGTGCCAGCAGCCCTGGACTAGCGGGGAATACCCAGTACTTC.

The rearrangement links TRBV3-1 (or the pseudogene TRBV3-2) to TRBJ2-1; TRBD2 agrees at 7 bases. After removal of 4 bases from V and 12 bases from J, the junction contained 6 bases not matched to a gene. CDR3 length: 12 amino acids. Per the germline V gene, CDR1 is LGHDT and CDR2 is YNNKEL (reference sequence). In nucleotides, the CDR3 is TGTGCCAGCAGCCTGGGGGTAGCGGGGCAGTTCTTC. Translating gives CASSLGVAGQFF.

The chain has TRBV4-2 and TRBJ1-1; 7 nucleotides match TRBD1. CDR3 length equals 15 residues. V trimming: 1 base; J trimming: 2 bases; junction bases outside the gene matches: 4. CDR1 and CDR2 from the germline V gene are LGHNA and YNFKEQ. The CDR3 nucleotides read TGTGCCAGCAGCCAAGCCGGAGGGGGCAACACTGAAGCTTTCTTT. Translated, it gives CASSQAGGGNTEAFF.

J is TRBJ1-2 and V is TRBV7-2; D ambiguous. V was pared by 5 bases and J by 8 bases, with 15 bases between. The V gene's germline CDR1 is SGHTA and CDR2 FQGNSA. The CDR3 runs 13 residues. The CDR3 protein is CASSPNGSGGYTF. The CDR3 DNA reads as TGTGCCAGCAGCCCCAACGGGTCTGGGGGCTACACCTTC.

The CDR3 DNA reads TGTGCCAGCAGTTTCCCGGGGGACTATGGCTACACCTTC. This translates into CASSFPGDYGYTF. The chain joins TRBV9 to TRBJ1-2; possible D gene TRBD1, 5 bases. Germline CDR1 is SGDLS and CDR2 is YYNGEE. Deletions cut 5 bases from V and 3 bases from J, with 11 bases between. There are 13 residues in the CDR3.

The chain couples TRBV7-2 to TRBJ2-7; 9 nucleotides match TRBD2. Losses at the gene ends were 4 bases for V and 4 bases for J; bases not matched to a gene: 11. This CDR3 spans 16 amino acids. Germline lookup yields CDR1 SGHTA and CDR2 FQGNSA. Here the CDR3 DNA reads TGTGCCAGCAGCTCCACCCGACTAGCGGCCCTTTACGAGCAGTACTTC. This gives the protein CASSSTRLAALYEQYF. Full variable domain (remainder filled in from reference TRBV7-2 and TRBJ2-7): GAGVSQSPSNKVTEKGKDVELRCDPISGHTALYWYRQSLGQGLEFLIYFQGNSAPDKSGLPSDRFSAERTGGSVSTLTIQRTQQEDSAVYLCASSSTRLAALYEQYFGPGTRLTVT.

V gene TRBV27 combines with J gene TRBJ1-4; D perhaps matches TRBD1 (6 bases). There are 16 residues in the CDR3. CDR1 MNHEY and CDR2 SMNVEV come from the germline V gene (reference sequence). Deletions cut 1 base from V and 10 bases from J, with 19 bases between. CDR3 loop: CASSLLEMGGPGKLFF. CDR3 DNA: TGTGCCAGCAGTTTATTAGAAATGGGGGGGCCGGGAAAACTGTTTTTT.

The chain recombines TRBV6-6 with TRBJ1-2, with D possibly TRBD1 on 6 matching bases. This CDR3 is 13 amino acids long. Germline assignment: CDR1 MNHNY and CDR2 SVGAGI (reference sequence). V was pared by 2 bases and J by 5 bases, with 9 bases between. The CDR3 reads CASSYGGPYGYTF. CDR3 nucleotide sequence: TGTGCCAGCAGTTACGGGGGCCCATATGGCTACACCTTC.

V and J are TRBV5-1 and TRBJ2-5; the match to TRBD2 covers 8 bases. Germline V gene data show CDR1 as SGHRS and CDR2 as YFSETQ. The ends lost 1 base at V and 5 bases at J; junction bases unmatched: 10. There are 16 residues in the CDR3. The chain's CDR3 is CASSLTPGGGLETQYF. For the CDR3, the DNA is TGCGCCAGCAGCTTGACCCCGGGGGGGGGCTTGGAGACCCAGTACTTC.

This clone showed up just once. The CDR3 DNA reads TGTGCCAGCAGCAGTTGGGACAGTCGGAACACTGAAGCTTTCTTT. Its protein product is CASSSWDSRNTEAFF. The V call is TRBV21-1, the J call TRBJ1-1; the table's D call TRBD1 went unverified against the DNA. TRBV21-1 has pseudogene status. The CDR3 covers 15 residues.

The chain combines TRBV6-5 with TRBJ2-7, with 7 bases aligning to TRBD2. Trimming cost V 3 bases and J 3 bases; bases outside gene matches: 11. The CDR3 sequence is 16 residues long. Germline assignment: CDR1 MNHEY and CDR2 SVGAGI. The CDR3 DNA sequence: TGTGCCAGCAGTTATGAATCTGGCGGGAGCGTCTACGAGCAGTACTTC. As protein: CASSYESGGSVYEQYF.

V is TRBV20-1 and J is TRBJ2-1; TRBD2 is a possible D gene (7 bases). V lost 3 bases and J 4 bases, leaving 13 bases between the germline ends. CDR3 length: 14 residues. The germline V gene has CDR1 DFQATT and CDR2 SNEGSKA (reference sequence). CDR3 nucleotide sequence: TGCAGTGCTAGTAGGGGGGGAATTTACAATGAGCAGTTCTTC. Its translation is CSASRGGIYNEQFF.

The rearrangement links TRBV5-1 to TRBJ2-1, with D perhaps matching TRBD1 (5 bases). The germline V gene encodes CDR1 SGHRS and CDR2 YFSETQ. V lost 0 bases and J lost 3, with 10 bases in between. This CDR3 spans 15 amino acids. This chain's CDR3 is CASSLAGQGYNEQFF. The CDR3 bases are TGCGCCAGCAGCTTGGCAGGTCAGGGCTACAATGAGCAGTTCTTC. Based on the CDR3 plus reference TRBV5-1 and TRBJ2-1, the full variable domain is KAGVTQTPRYLIKTRGQQVTLSCSPISGHRSVSWYQQTPGQGLQFLFEYFSETQRNKGNFPGRFSGRQFSNSRSEMNVSTLELGDSALYLCASSLAGQGYNEQFFGPGTRLTVL.

The chain couples TRBV7-9 to TRBJ1-5, with D maybe TRBD1 (6 bases). The germline V gene has CDR1 SEHNR and CDR2 FQNEAQ (reference sequence). Deletions cut 5 bases from V and 0 bases from J, with 11 bases between. The CDR3 length is 15 residues. CDR3 residues: CASSKTGNSNQPQHF. In DNA form, the CDR3 reads TGTGCCAGCAGCAAGACAGGCAATAGCAATCAGCCCCAGCATTTT.

V and J are TRBV3-1 (or the pseudogene TRBV3-2) and TRBJ2-7; 8 nucleotides line up with TRBD1. The CDR3 runs to 14 residues. The germline CDR1 and CDR2 sequences are LGHDT and YNNKEL (reference sequence). V lost 4 bases, J lost 3 bases, and 5 bases stayed unmatched. CDR3 residues: CASSPGQGNYEQYF. The CDR3 DNA reads as TGTGCCAGCAGCCCAGGACAGGGTAACTACGAGCAGTACTTC.

The DNA for the CDR3 is TGTGCCACCAGTGATCCCCGGGGCACTGAAGCTTTCTTT. Encoded protein: CATSDPRGTEAFF. V usage is TRBV24-1 and J usage is TRBJ1-1; D is uncertain. The germline gives CDR1 KGHDR, CDR2 SFDVKD. Trimming took off 3 bases at V and 4 bases at J, with 8 bases between the two ends. This CDR3 contains 13 residues.

This clone was counted ten times or more. The chain joins TRBV12-3 or TRBV12-4 to TRBJ1-1; 8 bases match TRBD1. The V gene end was trimmed by 4 bases and the J gene end by 7 bases; junction bases not matched to a gene: 2. The CDR3 is made up of 12 amino acids. CDR3 coding DNA: TGTGCCAGCAGTTCGACAGGGGTTGAAGCTTTCTTT. Translated: CASSSTGVEAFF.

The chain has TRBV29-1 and TRBJ2-5; possible D gene TRBD1, 6 bases. Germline CDR1 reads SQVTM; CDR2 reads ANQGSEA. The V and J ends lost 5 bases and 5 bases respectively, with 12 bases between them. This CDR3 spans 12 amino acids. The CDR3 region is CSVNRVGETQYF. As DNA, the CDR3 is TGCAGCGTTAACAGGGTAGGGGAGACCCAGTACTTC.

V gene TRBV21-1 combines with J gene TRBJ2-1; the table calls TRBD2, which could not be checked here. TRBV21-1 is described as a pseudogene. This CDR3 has 17 residues. The CDR3 sequence: CASSKRSSVASYNEQFF. The DNA of the CDR3 is TGTGCCAGCAGCAAACGATCTAGTGTTGCCTCCTACAATGAGCAGTTCTTC.

The table lists this clone with a few counts. This chain joins TRBV30 and TRBJ1-3; D unclear. Trimming pared 3 bases from V and 1 base from J, leaving 13 bases between. Germline CDR1 GTSNPN, CDR2 SVGIG (reference sequence). The CDR3 length is 15 residues. The CDR3 region has the DNA TGTGCCTGGAGACCCCATGGCAATTCTGGAAACACCATATATTTT. Translation gives CAWRPHGNSGNTIYF.

The chain is built from TRBV19 and TRBJ2-1; 8 positions match TRBD2. Trimming cost V 10 bases and J 5 bases; bases outside gene matches: 10. Germline V lookup: CDR1 LNHDA, CDR2 SQIVND (reference sequence). CDR3 length equals 14 residues. The CDR3 spells CATRQRGNHNEQFF. The CDR3 DNA follows: TGTGCCACTCGTCAGCGGGGGAATCACAATGAGCAGTTCTTC.

In DNA form, the CDR3 reads TGTGCCAGCAGCCTCGGGAGGACAGATACGCAGTATTTT. Its protein product is CASSLGRTDTQYF. The J gene is TRBJ2-3, the V gene TRBV2; the match to TRBD2 covers 7 bases. Germline CDR1 and CDR2: SNHLY and FYNNEI. The CDR3 is made up of 13 amino acids. The ends lost 6 bases at V and 3 bases at J; junction bases unmatched: 3.

This chain connects TRBV19 to TRBJ2-2; possible D gene TRBD2, 7 bases. There are 14 residues in the CDR3. Germline CDR1 reads LNHDA; CDR2 reads SQIVND (reference sequence). V was cut by 8 bases and J by 4 bases, with 14 bases left in between. This CDR3 is CASSWGGGTGELFF. In DNA form, the CDR3 reads TGTGCCAGTTCTTGGGGAGGGGGCACCGGGGAGCTGTTTTTT. Based on the CDR3 plus reference TRBV19 and TRBJ2-2, the full variable domain is DGGITQSPKYLFRKEGQNVTLSCEQNLNHDAMYWYRQDPGQGLRLIYYSQIVNDFQKGDIAEGYSVSREKKESFPLTVTSAQKNPTAFYLCASSWGGGTGELFFGEGSRLTVL.

The CDR3 nucleotides read TGCGCCAGTAGAAGGACAGGGCAAGGGGACACTGAAGCTTTCTTT. Protein sequence: CASRRTGQGDTEAFF. The gene calls are TRBV10-2 and TRBJ1-1, with 8 nucleotides matching TRBD1. With 9 bases clipped from V and 3 bases from J, the junction kept 12 bases outside the gene matches. Germline V CDR1 and CDR2: WSHSY, SAAADI. CDR3 size: 15 residues.

This clone was seen only once. The chain carries TRBV21-1 and TRBJ2-2; the table's D call, TRBD1, was not checked against the DNA. TRBV21-1 is flagged as a pseudogene. CDR3 length: 13 residues. CDR3 bases: TGTGCCAGCGTCTTTCACAGGGAGAGGGAGCTGTTTTTT. Translated, it gives CASVFHRERELFF.

The V and J genes are TRBV10-3 and TRBJ2-5; D may be TRBD1 (6 bases). Between the trimmed V and J ends, which lost 6 bases and 2 bases, there was a span of 10 bases. The CDR3 extends over 13 amino acids. The V gene's germline CDR1 is ENHRY and CDR2 SYGVKD. Here the CDR3 DNA reads TGTGCCATCAGGGATGGACAGCAAGAGACCCAGTACTTC. It yields the protein CAIRDGQQETQYF.

V is TRBV19 and J is TRBJ1-2; no clear D. Trimming left V 7 bases short and J 8 bases short, with 23 bases between. Germline V gene data show CDR1 as LNHDA and CDR2 as SQIVND (reference sequence). CDR3 size: 15 residues. DNA of the CDR3: TGTGCCAGTACCTCTCCCCTAGGACTATGGGGAGGCTACACCTTC. Residues: CASTSPLGLWGGYTF.

The chain combines TRBV19 with TRBJ2-5; the match to TRBD2 covers 15 bases. CDR1 and CDR2 (germline): LNHDA, SQIVND (reference sequence). V was clipped by 3 bases and J by 2 bases; unmatched bases: 1. The CDR3 sequence is 16 residues long. The CDR3 region is CASSMGLAGGQETQYF. The CDR3 DNA reads TGTGCCAGTAGTATGGGACTAGCGGGGGGACAAGAGACCCAGTACTTC.

This clone has more than one count but fewer than ten. The rearrangement links TRBV6-5 to TRBJ1-4; possibly TRBD1 for D (5 bases). The CDR3 has 15 residues. The germline V and J ends were trimmed by 2 bases and 5 bases, with 12 bases remaining between them. Germline loops: CDR1 MNHEY, CDR2 SVGAGI. CDR3 residues: CASSYGGGINEKLFF. As DNA, the CDR3 is TGTGCCAGCAGTTACGGGGGGGGAATCAATGAAAAACTGTTTTTT.